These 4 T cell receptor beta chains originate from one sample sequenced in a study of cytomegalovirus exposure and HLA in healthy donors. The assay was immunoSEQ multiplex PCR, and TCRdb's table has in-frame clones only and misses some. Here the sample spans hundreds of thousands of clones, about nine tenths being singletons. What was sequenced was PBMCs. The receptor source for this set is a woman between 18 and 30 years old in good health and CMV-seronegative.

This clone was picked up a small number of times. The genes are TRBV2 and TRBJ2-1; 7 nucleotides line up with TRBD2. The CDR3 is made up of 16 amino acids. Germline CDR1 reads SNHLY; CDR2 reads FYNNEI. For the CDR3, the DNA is TGTGCGTCCCGACGGGAGGCCGTAAGCTCCTACAATGAGCAGTTCTTC. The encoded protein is CASRREAVSSYNEQFF.

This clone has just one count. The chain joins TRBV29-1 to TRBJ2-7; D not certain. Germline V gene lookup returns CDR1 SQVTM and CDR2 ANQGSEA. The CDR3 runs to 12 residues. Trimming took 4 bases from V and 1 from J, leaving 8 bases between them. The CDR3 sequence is CSVVAQSYEQYF. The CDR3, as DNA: TGCAGCGTTGTGGCCCAATCCTACGAGCAGTACTTC.

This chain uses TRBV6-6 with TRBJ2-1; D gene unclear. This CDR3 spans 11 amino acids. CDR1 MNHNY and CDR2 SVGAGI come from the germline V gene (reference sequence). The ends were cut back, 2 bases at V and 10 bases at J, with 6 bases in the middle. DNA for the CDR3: TGTGCCAGCAGTTACGGTCAGGAGCAGTTCTTC. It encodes CASSYGQEQFF.

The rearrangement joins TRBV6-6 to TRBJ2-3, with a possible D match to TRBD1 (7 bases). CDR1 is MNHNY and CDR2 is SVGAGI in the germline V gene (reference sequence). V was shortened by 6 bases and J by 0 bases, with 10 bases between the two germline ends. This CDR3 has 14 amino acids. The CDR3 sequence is CASSPGGSTDTQYF. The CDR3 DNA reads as TGTGCCAGCAGCCCAGGGGGGAGCACAGATACGCAGTATTTT.